One sample yielded the 27 T cell receptor beta chains listed below, sequenced in a study of early T cells in non-severe SARS-CoV-2 infection. TCRdb fed the 5' RACE reads into MiXCR, producing one record per CDR3 protein. The sample consists of about 48,000 distinct CDR3 sequences, roughly 7.7% of them appearing once. The sample comprised whole blood. Receptors were obtained from an adult who was a healthcare worker with PCR-confirmed SARS-CoV-2 infection or an uninfected control (not recorded which).

This clonotype appeared many times. The genes are TRBV28 and TRBJ1-6; 7 bases map to TRBD1. Germline CDR1 reads MDHEN; CDR2 reads SYDVKM. This CDR3 is 14 amino acids long. The J segment lost 7 bases and the V segment lost 1 base, leaving 1 base of the junction unmatched. The CDR3 DNA sequence: TGTGCCAGCAGTTTATCACAGGGGAATTCACCCCTCCACTTT. Amino acid sequence: CASSLSQGNSPLHF.

The chain's CDR3 is CASSLYREASPLHF. The CDR3 DNA reads TGTGCCAGCAGTTTATACAGGGAAGCCTCACCCCTCCACTTT. V gene TRBV28 combines with J gene TRBJ1-6; the D gene is possibly TRBD1 (6 bases). Germline-derived CDR1 and CDR2 are MDHEN and SYDVKM. The V gene lost 1 base and the J gene lost 10 bases, with 11 bases spanning the gap. This CDR3 has 14 amino acids.

The table lists this clonotype with many counts. This chain joins TRBV18 and TRBJ1-3, with D hard to call. This CDR3 contains 14 residues. V lost 4 bases, J lost 0 bases, and 7 bases lay in between. The germline CDR1 and CDR2 sequences are KGHSH and LQKENI. The CDR3 nucleotides read TGTGCCAGCTCACTCGGAAGCTCTGGAAACACCATATATTTT. Protein sequence: CASSLGSSGNTIYF.

The sample holds many counts of this clonotype. The chain couples TRBV28 to TRBJ1-6; possible D gene TRBD1, 5 bases. Per germline, CDR1 MDHEN and CDR2 SYDVKM. Trimming stripped 11 bases from V and 6 bases from J, with 14 bases between. The CDR3 sequence is 13 residues long. The CDR3 loop reads CAGRGHVNSPLHF. CDR3 DNA: TGTGCCGGCCGAGGACACGTTAATTCACCCCTCCACTTT.

A few counts support this clonotype. The chain carries TRBV5-4 and TRBJ2-3; TRBD1 agrees at 8 bases. The V gene end was trimmed by 5 bases and the J gene end by 3 bases; junction bases not matched to a gene: 5. Germline CDR1 SGHNT, CDR2 YYREEE (reference sequence). This CDR3 comprises 14 residues. The CDR3 DNA reads TGTGCCAGCAGGGGACAGGCTGGTACAGATACGCAGTATTTT. Translating it yields CASRGQAGTDTQYF.

The chain combines TRBV27 with TRBJ2-2, with D tentatively TRBD2 (7 bases). This CDR3 is built from 16 residues. V was shortened by 3 bases and J by 4 bases, with 15 bases between the two germline ends. The germline V gene encodes CDR1 MNHEY and CDR2 SMNVEV (reference sequence). The CDR3 sequence is CASSLGAGVGTGELFF. DNA for the CDR3: TGTGCCAGCAGTTTGGGGGCGGGGGTCGGCACCGGGGAGCTGTTTTTT.

This clonotype was observed at least ten times. V and J are TRBV20-1 and TRBJ1-5; D gene ambiguous. Deletions cut 3 bases from V and 7 bases from J, with 10 bases between. The CDR3 covers 12 residues. The germline gives CDR1 DFQATT, CDR2 SNEGSKA (reference sequence). The CDR3 nucleotides read TGCAGTGCTAGTTTGAGGGAACAGCCCCAGCATTTT. This translates into CSASLREQPQHF.

This clonotype was seen repeatedly, ten times or more. The chain carries TRBV18 and TRBJ1-4, with D possibly TRBD1 on 5 matching bases. Trimming removed 5 bases from V and 0 bases from J, with 10 bases in between. Germline CDR1 and CDR2: KGHSH and LQKENI. The CDR3 contains 15 residues. CDR3 in amino acids: CASSSQQATNEKLFF. Here the CDR3 DNA reads TGTGCCAGCTCATCCCAACAGGCAACTAATGAAAAACTGTTTTTT.

In its sample, this clonotype was seen many times. This rearrangement joins TRBV30 to TRBJ1-1; D is unclear. Germline V gene lookup returns CDR1 GTSNPN and CDR2 SVGIG (reference sequence). Trimming removed 4 bases at V and 8 bases at J, with 11 bases between. The CDR3 totals 11 residues. The CDR3 nucleotides read TGTGCCTGGACGGCCGGGCCCGAAGCTTTCTTT. Protein: CAWTAGPEAFF.

The chain has TRBV6-6 and TRBJ2-1, with 7 bases aligning to TRBD1. This CDR3 contains 14 residues. Germline V lookup: CDR1 MNHNY, CDR2 SVGAGI (reference sequence). V was clipped by 6 bases and J by 7 bases; unmatched bases: 9. CDR3: CASSRDSVTNEQFF. The CDR3 DNA sequence: TGTGCCAGCAGCAGGGACAGCGTCACGAATGAGCAGTTCTTC.

This clonotype occurred many times. This rearrangement joins TRBV10-3 to TRBJ1-1; D ambiguous. Germline values: CDR1 ENHRY, CDR2 SYGVKD. Trimming shortened V by 1 base and J by 1 base, and 4 bases separated the two germline ends. CDR3 size: 13 residues. The CDR3 DNA follows: TGTGCCATCAGTGAGTTGCGGAACACTGAAGCTTTCTTT. As protein: CAISELRNTEAFF.

This clonotype showed up many times. The J gene is TRBJ1-2, the V gene TRBV5-6; tentative D call: TRBD1 (6 bases). There are 14 residues in the CDR3. Germline CDR1 and CDR2: SGHDT and YYEEEE. V lost 2 bases and J lost 8, with 16 bases in between. This CDR3 is CASSFQDRPRGYTF. In DNA form, the CDR3 reads TGTGCCAGCAGCTTCCAGGACAGACCTAGAGGCTACACCTTC.

A few counts support this clonotype. The J gene is TRBJ1-3, the V gene TRBV3-1; D is undetermined. The germline CDR1 and CDR2 sequences are LGHDT and YNNKEL (reference sequence). The CDR3 covers 13 residues. The germline V and J ends were trimmed by 4 bases and 2 bases, with 6 bases remaining between them. The CDR3 sequence is CASSPETGNTIYF. CDR3 sequence (DNA): TGTGCCAGCAGCCCTGAAACTGGAAACACCATATATTTT.

In its sample, this clonotype was seen many times. The gene calls are TRBV29-1 and TRBJ1-2; 7 bases map to TRBD1. The V segment lost 7 bases and the J segment 7 bases; nucleotides outside the gene matches: 9. The CDR3 has 12 residues. CDR1 is SQVTM, CDR2 ANQGSEA, per germline. The CDR3 sequence is CSDTGVSGGYTF. The DNA for the CDR3 is TGCAGCGACACAGGGGTGTCGGGTGGCTACACCTTC.

This clonotype was seen at least ten times. The V and J genes are TRBV4-2 and TRBJ2-2; TRBD1 agrees at 9 bases. CDR3 size: 14 residues. V lost 4 bases, J lost 4 bases, and 1 base stayed unmatched. The germline V gene encodes CDR1 LGHNA and CDR2 YNFKEQ. The CDR3 here is CASSRDRATGELFF. The CDR3 nucleotides are TGTGCCAGCAGCCGGGACAGGGCCACCGGGGAGCTGTTTTTT.

This clonotype appeared many times. This chain connects TRBV6-2 or TRBV6-3 to TRBJ2-2; TRBD1 is a possible D gene (6 bases). The CDR3 totals 15 residues. Germline loops: CDR1 MNHEY, CDR2 SVGEGT. Trimming took off 0 bases at V and 3 bases at J, with 8 bases between the two ends. The CDR3 DNA reads as TGTGCCAGCAGTTACTCAACAGGGCACACCGGGGAGCTGTTTTTT. Its protein is CASSYSTGHTGELFF.

This clonotype was observed a few times. The rearrangement links TRBV10-3 to TRBJ1-1, with D hard to call. Germline assignment: CDR1 ENHRY and CDR2 SYGVKD. V was cut by 2 bases and J by 0 bases, with 13 bases left in between. The CDR3 totals 16 residues. The CDR3 DNA is TGTGCCATCAGTGAGCCGGCCGCTCCCATGAACACTGAAGCTTTCTTT. This encodes CAISEPAAPMNTEAFF.

This clonotype was detected many times. The rearrangement joins TRBV5-7 to TRBJ1-1; perhaps TRBD1 as D (6 bases). TRBV5-7 is an ORF for which the function is uncertain. The CDR3 spans 12 residues. With 2 bases removed from V and 8 bases from J, the gap between germline ends came to 10 bases. Here the CDR3 DNA reads TGTGCCAGCAGCTTTTCCGGGACAGAAGCTTTCTTT. It yields the protein CASSFSGTEAFF.

This clonotype came up many times. The V and J genes are TRBV6-1 and TRBJ1-4; D not certain. Germline V CDR1 and CDR2: MNHNS, SASEGT. Trimming took off 2 bases at V and 7 bases at J, with 17 bases between the two ends. There are 16 residues in the CDR3. CDR3 DNA sequence: TGTGCCAGCAGTGAAATGGCGGATAGGGCGCGTGAAAAACTGTTTTTT. Amino acid sequence: CASSEMADRAREKLFF.

This clonotype was counted many times. The chain recombines TRBV14 with TRBJ2-7, with a possible D match to TRBD1 (5 bases). Germline assignment: CDR1 SGHDN and CDR2 FVKESK. The germline V and J ends were trimmed by 1 base and 2 bases, with 9 bases remaining between them. This CDR3 is 14 amino acids long. This CDR3 is CASSQGRGPYEQYF. CDR3 DNA sequence: TGTGCCAGCAGCCAAGGAAGGGGCCCCTACGAGCAGTACTTC.

This clonotype was counted at least ten times. The V and J genes are TRBV29-1 and TRBJ1-2; D gene unclear. The germline V gene encodes CDR1 SQVTM and CDR2 ANQGSEA. V was pared by 7 bases and J by 1 base, with 7 bases between. The CDR3 covers 11 residues. The CDR3 region has the DNA TGCAGCGCAAGAGATAACTATGGCTACACCTTC. This codes for CSARDNYGYTF.

This clonotype came up a few times. The V call is TRBV5-4, the J call TRBJ1-3, with D unresolved. CDR1 and CDR2 (germline): SGHNT, YYREEE (reference sequence). The CDR3 is 12 residues long. V shed 4 bases and J shed 6 bases, with 8 bases lying between them. CDR3 residues: CASSRDKNTIYF. The CDR3 bases are TGTGCCAGCAGCCGTGACAAAAACACCATATATTTT.

This clonotype has only a few counts. The V and J genes are TRBV6-2 or TRBV6-3 and TRBJ1-1; D possibly corresponds to TRBD1 (5 bases). The CDR3 has 17 residues. V was shortened by 7 bases and J by 4 bases, with 25 bases between the two germline ends. The germline gives CDR1 MNHEY, CDR2 SVGEGT. In DNA, the CDR3 is TGTGCCAGCACCGCTTTTGGGGGTCCCCAAAAATCCACTGAAGCTTTCTTT. Translation: CASTAFGGPQKSTEAFF.

This clonotype came up many times. The V gene is TRBV27, the J gene TRBJ2-3; 9 bases fit TRBD1. J gave up 0 bases and V 1 base, and 2 bases lay outside the gene matches. This CDR3 has 16 residues. CDR1 and CDR2 from the germline V gene are MNHEY and SMNVEV (reference sequence). In DNA, the CDR3 is TGTGCCAGCAGTTTATATGGGACAGGGAGCACAGATACGCAGTATTTT. Translated, it gives CASSLYGTGSTDTQYF.

This clonotype occurred many times. The V gene is TRBV6-1, the J gene TRBJ2-1, with D perhaps matching TRBD2 (6 bases). Germline V gives CDR1 MNHNS, CDR2 SASEGT. CDR3 size: 14 residues. The germline V and J ends were trimmed by 5 bases and 4 bases, with 12 bases remaining between them. For the CDR3, the DNA is TGTGCCAGCAGTTGGCTAGCGTCATACAATGAGCAGTTCTTC. This encodes CASSWLASYNEQFF.

This clonotype was observed a handful of times. V gene TRBV29-1 combines with J gene TRBJ2-3; 7 positions match TRBD2. This CDR3 has 16 amino acids. V lost 0 bases and J lost 0; bases outside the gene matches: 6. CDR1 and CDR2 (germline): SQVTM, ANQGSEA. The CDR3 is CSVEDPWGGSTDTQYF. The CDR3 nucleotides read TGCAGCGTTGAAGATCCCTGGGGGGGTAGCACAGATACGCAGTATTTT.

This chain connects TRBV5-1 to TRBJ2-3, with 13 bases that match TRBD2. The CDR3 sequence is 16 residues long. J was trimmed by 2 bases and V by 4 bases; bases with no gene match: 4. Germline CDR1 is SGHRS and CDR2 is YFSETQ. CDR3 in amino acids: CASSGLAGDLTDTQYF. In DNA, the CDR3 is TGCGCCAGCAGCGGACTAGCGGGGGACCTCACAGATACGCAGTATTTT.